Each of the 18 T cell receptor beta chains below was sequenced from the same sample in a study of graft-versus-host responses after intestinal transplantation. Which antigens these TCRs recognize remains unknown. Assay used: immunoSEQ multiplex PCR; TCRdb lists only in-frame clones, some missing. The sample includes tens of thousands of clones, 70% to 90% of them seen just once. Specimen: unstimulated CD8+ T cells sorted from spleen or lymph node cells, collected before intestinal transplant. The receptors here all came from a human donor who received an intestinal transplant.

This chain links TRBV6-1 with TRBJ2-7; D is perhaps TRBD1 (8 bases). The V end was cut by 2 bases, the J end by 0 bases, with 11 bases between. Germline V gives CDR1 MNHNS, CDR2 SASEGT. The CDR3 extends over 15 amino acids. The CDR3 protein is CASSETGGGSYEQYF. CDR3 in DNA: TGTGCCAGCAGTGAAACAGGGGGGGGCTCCTACGAGCAGTACTTC.

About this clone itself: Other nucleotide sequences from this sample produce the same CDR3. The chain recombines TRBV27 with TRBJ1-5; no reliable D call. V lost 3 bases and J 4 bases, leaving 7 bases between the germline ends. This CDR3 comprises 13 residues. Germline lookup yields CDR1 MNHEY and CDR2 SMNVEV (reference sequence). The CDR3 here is CASSFGGNQPQHF. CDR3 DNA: TGTGCCAGCAGTTTCGGCGGGAATCAGCCCCAGCATTTT.

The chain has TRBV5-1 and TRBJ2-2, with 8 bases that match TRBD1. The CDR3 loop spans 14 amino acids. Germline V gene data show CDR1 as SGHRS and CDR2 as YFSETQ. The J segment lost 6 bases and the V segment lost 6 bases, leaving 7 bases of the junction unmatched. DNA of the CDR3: TGCGCCAGCATCCTCAGGGGGCCCCCCGGGGAGCTGTTTTTT. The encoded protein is CASILRGPPGELFF.

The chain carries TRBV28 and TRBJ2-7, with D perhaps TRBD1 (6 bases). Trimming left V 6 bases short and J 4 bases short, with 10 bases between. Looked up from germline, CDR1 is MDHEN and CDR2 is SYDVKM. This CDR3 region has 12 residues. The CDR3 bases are TGTGCCAGCAGCGACCAGGGGTACGAGCAGTACTTC. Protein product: CASSDQGYEQYF.

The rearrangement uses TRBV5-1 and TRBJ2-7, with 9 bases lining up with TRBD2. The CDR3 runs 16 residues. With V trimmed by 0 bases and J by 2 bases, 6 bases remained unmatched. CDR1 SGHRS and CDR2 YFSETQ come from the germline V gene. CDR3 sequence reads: CASSLGTSEFTYEQYF. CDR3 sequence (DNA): TGCGCCAGCAGCTTGGGGACTAGCGAATTTACCTACGAGCAGTACTTC. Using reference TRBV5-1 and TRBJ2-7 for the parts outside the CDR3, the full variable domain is KAGVTQTPRYLIKTRGQQVTLSCSPISGHRSVSWYQQTPGQGLQFLFEYFSETQRNKGNFPGRFSGRQFSNSRSEMNVSTLELGDSALYLCASSLGTSEFTYEQYFGPGTRLTVT.

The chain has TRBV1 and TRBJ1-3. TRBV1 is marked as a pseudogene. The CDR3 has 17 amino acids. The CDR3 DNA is TGCACCAGCAGCCAGCACGAGGCGGCAAACTCTGGAAACACCATATATTTT. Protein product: CTSSQHEAANSGNTIYF.

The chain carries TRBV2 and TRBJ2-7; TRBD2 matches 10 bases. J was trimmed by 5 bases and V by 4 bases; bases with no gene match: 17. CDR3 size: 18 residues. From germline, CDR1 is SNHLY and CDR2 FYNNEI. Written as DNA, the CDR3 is TGTGCCAGCAGTGTAAGGGGACTAGCGACCGGGGGCGGCCACGAGCAGTACTTC. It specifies CASSVRGLATGGGHEQYF.

Here the CDR3 reads CASSWDWLPHSYNEQFF. The CDR3 DNA sequence: TGTGCCAGCAGCTGGGACTGGCTCCCCCATTCCTACAATGAGCAGTTCTTC. This chain joins TRBV28 and TRBJ2-1, with D maybe TRBD2 (6 bases). This CDR3 region has 17 residues. Germline CDR1 and CDR2: MDHEN and SYDVKM. Trimming removed 6 bases from V and 1 base from J, with 19 bases in between.

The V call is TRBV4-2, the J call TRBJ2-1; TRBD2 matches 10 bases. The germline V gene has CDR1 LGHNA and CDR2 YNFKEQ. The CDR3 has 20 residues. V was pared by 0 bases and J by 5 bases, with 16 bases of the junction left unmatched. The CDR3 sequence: CASSQEGGEAGGPRHNEQFF. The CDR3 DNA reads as TGTGCCAGCAGCCAAGAGGGGGGGGAAGCGGGAGGGCCCCGCCACAATGAGCAGTTCTTC.

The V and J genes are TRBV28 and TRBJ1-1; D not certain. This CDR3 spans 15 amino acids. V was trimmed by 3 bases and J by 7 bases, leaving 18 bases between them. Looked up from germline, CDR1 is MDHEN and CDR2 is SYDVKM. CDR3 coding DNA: TGTGCCAGCAGTTTGAGGAGCCGCCTTCCCGTTGAAGCTTTCTTT. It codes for CASSLRSRLPVEAFF.

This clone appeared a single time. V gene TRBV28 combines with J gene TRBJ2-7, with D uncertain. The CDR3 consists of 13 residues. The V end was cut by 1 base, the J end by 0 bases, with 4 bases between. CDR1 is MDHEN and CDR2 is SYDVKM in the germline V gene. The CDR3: CASSLSSSYEQYF. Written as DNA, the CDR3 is TGTGCCAGCAGTTTATCCTCCTCCTACGAGCAGTACTTC.

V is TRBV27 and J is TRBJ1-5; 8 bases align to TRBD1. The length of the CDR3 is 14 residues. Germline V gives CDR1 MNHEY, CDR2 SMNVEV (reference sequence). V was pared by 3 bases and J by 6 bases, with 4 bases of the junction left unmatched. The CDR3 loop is CASSFGDRGQPQHF. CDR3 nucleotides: TGTGCCAGCAGTTTCGGAGACAGGGGTCAGCCCCAGCATTTT.

CDR3: CASSLVGPGIGPGQYF. CDR3 sequence (DNA): TGTGCCAGCAGCTTAGTTGGCCCGGGTATCGGCCCCGGGCAGTACTTC. This sequence joins TRBV11-2 and TRBJ2-7; no clear D gene. Germline V CDR1 and CDR2: SGHAT, FQNNGV. The CDR3 runs to 16 residues. The V end was cut by 1 base, the J end by 9 bases, with 22 bases between.

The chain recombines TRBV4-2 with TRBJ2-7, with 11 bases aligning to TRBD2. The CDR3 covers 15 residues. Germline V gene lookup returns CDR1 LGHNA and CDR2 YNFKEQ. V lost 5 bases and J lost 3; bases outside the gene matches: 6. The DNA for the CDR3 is TGTGCCAGCAGCTCCCGACTAGCGGGACTCTACGAGCAGTACTTC. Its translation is CASSSRLAGLYEQYF.

CDR3 in amino acids: CASSNMVGFGDTQYF. The CDR3 DNA sequence: TGTGCCAGCAGTAATATGGTTGGTTTCGGAGATACGCAGTATTTT. The chain is built from TRBV2 and TRBJ2-3; D remains ambiguous. In germline, CDR1 is SNHLY, CDR2 FYNNEI. The germline V and J ends were trimmed by 5 bases and 5 bases, with 17 bases remaining between them. The CDR3 loop spans 15 amino acids. The full variable domain, with the rest looked up from reference TRBV2 and TRBJ2-3, is EPEVTQTPSHQVTQMGQEVILRCVPISNHLYFYWYRQILGQKVEFLVSFYNNEISEKSEIFDDQFSVERPDGSNFTLKIRSTKLEDSAMYFCASSNMVGFGDTQYFGPGTRLTVL.

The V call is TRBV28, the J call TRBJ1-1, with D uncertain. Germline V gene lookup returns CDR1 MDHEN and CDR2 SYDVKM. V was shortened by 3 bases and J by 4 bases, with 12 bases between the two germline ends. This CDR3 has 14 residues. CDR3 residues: CASSFRLLGTEAFF. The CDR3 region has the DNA TGTGCCAGCAGTTTCCGACTCCTAGGCACTGAAGCTTTCTTT. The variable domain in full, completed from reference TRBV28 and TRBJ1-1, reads DVKVTQSSRYLVKRTGEKVFLECVQDMDHENMFWYRQDPGLGLRLIYFSYDVKMKEKGDIPEGYSVSREKKERFSLILESASTNQTSMYLCASSFRLLGTEAFFGQGTRLTVV.

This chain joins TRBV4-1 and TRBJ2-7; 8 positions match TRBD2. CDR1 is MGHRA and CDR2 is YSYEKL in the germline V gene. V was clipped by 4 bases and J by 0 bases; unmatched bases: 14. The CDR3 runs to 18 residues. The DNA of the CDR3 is TGCGCCAGCAGCCTTAACCCACTAGCGGAGGGGTACTCCTACGAGCAGTACTTC. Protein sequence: CASSLNPLAEGYSYEQYF.

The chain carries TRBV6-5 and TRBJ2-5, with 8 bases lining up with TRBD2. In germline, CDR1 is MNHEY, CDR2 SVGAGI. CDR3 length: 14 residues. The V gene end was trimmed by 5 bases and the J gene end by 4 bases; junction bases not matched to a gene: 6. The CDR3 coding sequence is TGTGCCAGCAGTATGACTAGCGAAGGAGAGACCCAGTACTTC. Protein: CASSMTSEGETQYF.